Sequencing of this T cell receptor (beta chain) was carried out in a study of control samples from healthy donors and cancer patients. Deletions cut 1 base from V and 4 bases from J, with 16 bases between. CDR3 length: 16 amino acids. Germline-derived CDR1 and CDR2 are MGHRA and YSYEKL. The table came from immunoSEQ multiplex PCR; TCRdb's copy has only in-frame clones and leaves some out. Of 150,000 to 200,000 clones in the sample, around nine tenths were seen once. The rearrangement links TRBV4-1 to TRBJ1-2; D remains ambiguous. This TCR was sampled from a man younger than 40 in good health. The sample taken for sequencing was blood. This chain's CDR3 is CASSQGTSQSSYGYTF. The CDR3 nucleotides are TGCGCCAGCAGCCAAGGCACATCACAGAGTTCCTATGGCTACACCTTC.